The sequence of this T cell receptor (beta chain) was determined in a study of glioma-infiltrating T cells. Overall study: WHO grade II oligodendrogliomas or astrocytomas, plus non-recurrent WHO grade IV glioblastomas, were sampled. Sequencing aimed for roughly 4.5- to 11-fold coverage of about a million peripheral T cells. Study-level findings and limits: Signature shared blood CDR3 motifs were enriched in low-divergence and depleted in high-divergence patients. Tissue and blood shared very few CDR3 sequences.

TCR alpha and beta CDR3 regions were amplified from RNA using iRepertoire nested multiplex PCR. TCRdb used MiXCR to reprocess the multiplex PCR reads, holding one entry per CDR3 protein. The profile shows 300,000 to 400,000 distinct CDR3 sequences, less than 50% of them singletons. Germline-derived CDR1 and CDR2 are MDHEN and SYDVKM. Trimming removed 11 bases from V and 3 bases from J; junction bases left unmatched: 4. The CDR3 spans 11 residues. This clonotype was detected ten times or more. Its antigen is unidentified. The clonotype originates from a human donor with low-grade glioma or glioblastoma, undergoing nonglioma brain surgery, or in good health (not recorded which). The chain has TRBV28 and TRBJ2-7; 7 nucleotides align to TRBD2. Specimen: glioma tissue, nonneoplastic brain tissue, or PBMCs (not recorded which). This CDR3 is CAGSGGYEQYF. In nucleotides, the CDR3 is TGTGCCGGGTCGGGGGGCTACGAGCAGTACTTC.